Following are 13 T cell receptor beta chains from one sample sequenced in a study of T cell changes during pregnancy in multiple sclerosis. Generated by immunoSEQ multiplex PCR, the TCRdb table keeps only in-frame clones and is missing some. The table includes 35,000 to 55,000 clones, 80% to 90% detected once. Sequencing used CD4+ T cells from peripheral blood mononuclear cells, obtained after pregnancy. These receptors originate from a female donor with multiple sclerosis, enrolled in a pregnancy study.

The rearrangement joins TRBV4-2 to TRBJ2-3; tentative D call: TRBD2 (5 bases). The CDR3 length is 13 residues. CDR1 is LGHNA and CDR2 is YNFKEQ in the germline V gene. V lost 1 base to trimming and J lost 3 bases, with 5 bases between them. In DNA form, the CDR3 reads TGTGCCAGCAGCCAAGCGGGAACAGATACGCAGTATTTT. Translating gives CASSQAGTDTQYF.

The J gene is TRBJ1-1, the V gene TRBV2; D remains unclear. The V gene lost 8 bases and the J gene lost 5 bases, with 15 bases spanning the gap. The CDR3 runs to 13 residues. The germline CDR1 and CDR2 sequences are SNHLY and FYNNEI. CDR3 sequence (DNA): TGTGCCAGCCCATCGCCAGGTTGGACTGAAGCTTTCTTT. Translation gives CASPSPGWTEAFF.

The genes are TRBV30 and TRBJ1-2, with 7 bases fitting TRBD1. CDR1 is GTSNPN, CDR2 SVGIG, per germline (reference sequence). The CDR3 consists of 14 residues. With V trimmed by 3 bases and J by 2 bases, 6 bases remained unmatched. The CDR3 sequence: CAWRETGKNYGYTF. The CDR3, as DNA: TGTGCCTGGAGAGAGACAGGGAAGAACTATGGCTACACCTTC.

The CDR3 region has the DNA TGTGCCAGTACTGGACAGGGGAACTATGGCTACACCTTC. This translates into CASTGQGNYGYTF. This chain joins TRBV6-5 and TRBJ1-2, with 9 bases aligning to TRBD1. The germline CDR1 and CDR2 sequences are MNHEY and SVGAGI. The ends lost 9 bases at V and 2 bases at J; junction bases unmatched: 4. The CDR3 loop spans 13 amino acids.

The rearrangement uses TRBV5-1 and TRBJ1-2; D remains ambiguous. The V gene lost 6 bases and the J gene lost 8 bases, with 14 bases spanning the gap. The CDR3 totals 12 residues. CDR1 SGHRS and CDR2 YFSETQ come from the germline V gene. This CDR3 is CASMRDREGYTF. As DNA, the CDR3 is TGCGCCAGCATGAGGGATCGGGAAGGCTACACCTTC.

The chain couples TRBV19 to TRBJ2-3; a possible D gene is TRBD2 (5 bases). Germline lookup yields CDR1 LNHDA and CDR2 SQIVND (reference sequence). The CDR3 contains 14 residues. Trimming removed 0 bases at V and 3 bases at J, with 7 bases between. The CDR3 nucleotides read TGTGCCAGTAGTATAGAGCCGGGGACAGATACGCAGTATTTT. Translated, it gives CASSIEPGTDTQYF.

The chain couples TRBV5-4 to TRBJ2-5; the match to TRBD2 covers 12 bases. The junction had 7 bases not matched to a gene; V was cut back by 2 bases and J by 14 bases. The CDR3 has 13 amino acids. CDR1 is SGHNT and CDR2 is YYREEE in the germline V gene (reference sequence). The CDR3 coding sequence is TGTGCCAGCAGCTTAACGACTAGCGGGGGACGTTACTTC. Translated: CASSLTTSGGRYF.

The chain's CDR3 is CAMTDSWSTEAFF. The CDR3 nucleotides read TGTGCCATGACAGACTCTTGGAGCACTGAAGCTTTCTTT. The chain links TRBV10-3 to TRBJ1-1; D perhaps matches TRBD1 (5 bases). Trimming took off 9 bases at V and 4 bases at J, with 15 bases between the two ends. Germline V gene data show CDR1 as ENHRY and CDR2 as SYGVKD. This CDR3 is built from 13 residues.

The CDR3 sequence: CASSRTGLNEKLFF. CDR3 coding DNA: TGTGCCAGCAGCCGGACAGGCTTAAATGAAAAACTGTTTTTT. The chain has TRBV7-9 and TRBJ1-4, with 7 bases that match TRBD1. The germline CDR1 and CDR2 sequences are SEHNR and FQNEAQ (reference sequence). After removal of 5 bases from V and 5 bases from J, the junction contained 5 bases not matched to a gene. CDR3 length: 14 residues.

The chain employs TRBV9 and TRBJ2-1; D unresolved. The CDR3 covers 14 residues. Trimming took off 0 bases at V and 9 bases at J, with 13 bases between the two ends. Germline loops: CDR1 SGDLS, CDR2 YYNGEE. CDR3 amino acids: CASSVVPRSGEQFF. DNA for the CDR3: TGTGCCAGCAGCGTAGTCCCACGGTCGGGTGAGCAGTTCTTC.

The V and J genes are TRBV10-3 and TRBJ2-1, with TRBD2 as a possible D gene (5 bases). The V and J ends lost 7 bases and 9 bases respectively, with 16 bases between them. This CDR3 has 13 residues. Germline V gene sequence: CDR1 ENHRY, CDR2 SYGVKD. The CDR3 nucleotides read TGTGCCATCACTCGGACTCTTCTGGGTGAGCAGTTCTTC. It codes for CAITRTLLGEQFF.

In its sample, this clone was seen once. The CDR3 spells CASSVGAGKETQYF. The CDR3 DNA sequence: TGTGCCAGCAGCGTAGGTGCAGGAAAAGAGACCCAGTACTTC. J is TRBJ2-5 and V is TRBV9; D gene unclear. The CDR3 has 14 amino acids. V lost 0 bases and J 3 bases, leaving 9 bases between the germline ends. Germline V CDR1 and CDR2: SGDLS, YYNGEE.

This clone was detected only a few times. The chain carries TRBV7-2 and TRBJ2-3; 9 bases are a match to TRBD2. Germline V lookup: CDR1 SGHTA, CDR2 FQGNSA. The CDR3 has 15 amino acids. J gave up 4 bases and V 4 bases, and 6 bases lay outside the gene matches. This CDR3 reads CASSSKREVADTQYF. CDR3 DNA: TGTGCCAGCAGCTCAAAGCGGGAGGTTGCAGATACGCAGTATTTT. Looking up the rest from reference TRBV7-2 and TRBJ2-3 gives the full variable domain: GAGVSQSPSNKVTEKGKDVELRCDPISGHTALYWYRQSLGQGLEFLIYFQGNSAPDKSGLPSDRFSAERTGGSVSTLTIQRTQQEDSAVYLCASSSKREVADTQYFGPGTRLTVL.